Each of the 27 T cell receptor beta chains below was sequenced from the same sample in a study of Ad26.COV2.S vaccination and SARS-CoV-2 variants. The treatment is: some 19 received Ad26.COV2.S at low or high dose, single or two shots; about 5 received placebo; per-sample allocation not given. Repertoires come from day 63 after the first vaccine or placebo injection. The data were produced by immunoSEQ multiplex PCR, yet TCRdb's version contains in-frame clones alone and is incomplete. The table lists 300,000 to 350,000 clones, around 84% of them singletons. Material: peripheral blood, obtained in a trial of Ad26.COV2.S vaccine versus placebo. All receptors derive from a person aged 18-65 years who received the Ad26.COV2.S COVID-19 vaccine or a placebo.

The chain couples TRBV12-3 or TRBV12-4 to TRBJ2-3, with D hard to call. The CDR3 is made up of 13 amino acids. V was pared by 5 bases and J by 4 bases, with 10 bases between. The CDR3 sequence: CASSPEWADTQYF. As DNA, the CDR3 is TGTGCCAGCAGTCCCGAGTGGGCAGATACGCAGTATTTT.

The J gene is TRBJ1-4, the V gene TRBV30, with 7 bases lining up with TRBD1. Germline CDR1 GTSNPN, CDR2 SVGIG (reference sequence). With V trimmed by 3 bases and J by 8 bases, 6 bases remained unmatched. The CDR3 has 13 residues. As DNA, the CDR3 is TGTGCCTGGAGCCGGGACAGTGGCGAAAAACTGTTTTTT. This encodes CAWSRDSGEKLFF. Drawing the rest from reference TRBV30 and TRBJ1-4, the complete variable domain is SQTIHQWPATLVQPVGSPLSLECTVEGTSNPNLYWYRQAAGRGLQLLFYSVGIGQISSEVPQNLSASRPQDRQFILSSKKLLLSDSGFYLCAWSRDSGEKLFFGSGTQLSVL.

V gene TRBV2 combines with J gene TRBJ1-1; 7 bases line up with TRBD1. The V gene end was trimmed by 5 bases and the J gene end by 3 bases; junction bases not matched to a gene: 3. The CDR3 runs 13 residues. In germline, CDR1 is SNHLY, CDR2 FYNNEI. The CDR3 sequence is CASSNRGDTEAFF. The CDR3 DNA reads TGTGCCAGCAGTAACAGGGGTGACACTGAAGCTTTCTTT.

This clone was seen only once. V usage is TRBV5-1 and J usage is TRBJ2-5; D gene uncertain. This CDR3 has 15 residues. CDR1 is SGHRS, CDR2 YFSETQ, per germline. V was pared by 0 bases and J by 0 bases, with 9 bases between. The CDR3 loop is CASSLGQTNQETQYF. For the CDR3, the DNA is TGCGCCAGCAGCTTGGGACAAACCAACCAAGAGACCCAGTACTTC.

V and J are TRBV3-1 (or the pseudogene TRBV3-2) and TRBJ2-5, with D maybe TRBD2 (6 bases). The germline CDR1 and CDR2 sequences are LGHDT and YNNKEL (reference sequence). The V gene lost 2 bases and the J gene lost 5 bases, with 12 bases spanning the gap. The CDR3 covers 14 residues. The CDR3: CASSQKSGGETQYF. CDR3 DNA: TGTGCCAGCAGCCAAAAAAGCGGAGGGGAGACCCAGTACTTC.

This chain joins TRBV10-3 and TRBJ2-1; possible D gene TRBD2, 5 bases. Trimming took off 0 bases at V and 8 bases at J, with 11 bases between the two ends. The germline gives CDR1 ENHRY, CDR2 SYGVKD. The CDR3 loop spans 14 amino acids. CDR3 sequence (DNA): TGTGCCATCAGTGAGTCAAGAGGGTCCGATGAGCAGTTCTTC. This translates into CAISESRGSDEQFF.

This chain links TRBV25-1 with TRBJ1-3; D not resolved. CDR1 is MGHDK, CDR2 SYGVNS, per germline. Trimming took off 7 bases at V and 1 base at J, with 8 bases between the two ends. The length of the CDR3 is 13 residues. CDR3 coding DNA: TGTGCCAGCACCACCTATTCTGGAAACACCATATATTTT. This encodes CASTTYSGNTIYF.

The V gene is TRBV20-1, the J gene TRBJ1-1, with a possible D match to TRBD1 (5 bases). The CDR3 has 11 amino acids. Germline-derived CDR1 and CDR2 are DFQATT and SNEGSKA (reference sequence). Trimming removed 6 bases from V and 6 bases from J, with 11 bases in between. The CDR3 reads CSAKDSSEAFF. DNA of the CDR3: TGCAGTGCCAAAGACAGCTCTGAAGCTTTCTTT.

This clone was seen a single time. J is TRBJ2-7 and V is TRBV20-1; D unresolved. Trimming removed 6 bases at V and 0 bases at J, with 6 bases between. Germline V gives CDR1 DFQATT, CDR2 SNEGSKA (reference sequence). This CDR3 spans 11 amino acids. The CDR3 loop reads CSATSSYEQYF. CDR3 sequence (DNA): TGCAGTGCCACCAGCTCCTACGAGCAGTACTTC.

J is TRBJ2-7 and V is TRBV5-6; 8 bases align to TRBD1. V was clipped by 3 bases and J by 4 bases; unmatched bases: 9. The CDR3 spans 15 residues. The germline gives CDR1 SGHDT, CDR2 YYEEEE. CDR3 bases: TGTGCCAGCAGCTCCGGACCGACAGGGGATTACGAGCAGTACTTC. Protein product: CASSSGPTGDYEQYF.

The chain employs TRBV11-2 and TRBJ1-2; D gene unclear. Germline values: CDR1 SGHAT, CDR2 FQNNGV. V shed 0 bases and J shed 7 bases, with 12 bases lying between them. CDR3 length: 14 residues. CDR3 sequence (DNA): TGTGCCAGCAGCTTAGATCGGATTTCAGTTGGCTACACCTTC. This translates into CASSLDRISVGYTF.

The J gene is TRBJ1-4, the V gene TRBV21-1; the table's TRBD1 call for D was not verified on the DNA. TRBV21-1 is described as a pseudogene. The CDR3 loop spans 14 amino acids. CDR3 loop: CASSSPGQNEKLFF. DNA for the CDR3: TGTGCCAGCAGCTCACCGGGACAGAACGAAAAACTGTTTTTT.

This clone came up once. The junction does not match germline at one end; this may be a read error. The rearrangement uses TRBV7-2 and TRBJ1-1, with 7 bases lining up with TRBD1. The CDR3 is 15 amino acids. Per germline, CDR1 SGHTA and CDR2 FQGNSA. CDR3 protein: CASSQRQGPNAEAFF. The DNA of the CDR3 is TGTGCCAGCAGCCAGCGACAGGGCCCGAACGCTGAAGCTTTCTTT.

The genes are TRBV12-5 and TRBJ1-1; 7 bases are shared with TRBD1. There are 14 residues in the CDR3. The V gene end was trimmed by 1 base and the J gene end by 7 bases; junction bases not matched to a gene: 6. The germline CDR1 and CDR2 sequences are LGHNT and FRNRAP. The CDR3 sequence is CASGLETGIIEAFF. The CDR3 bases are TGTGCTAGTGGTTTGGAGACAGGGATAATTGAAGCTTTCTTT.

V is TRBV9 and J is TRBJ1-6, with no clear D. Germline values: CDR1 SGDLS, CDR2 YYNGEE. The CDR3 totals 14 residues. V was cut by 2 bases and J by 5 bases, with 8 bases left in between. The CDR3 spells CASSVDFDNSPLHF. CDR3 nucleotide sequence: TGTGCCAGCAGCGTTGATTTCGATAATTCACCCCTCCACTTT.

Here the CDR3 reads CASRQGTTGNTIYF. As DNA, the CDR3 is TGTGCCAGCAGACAGGGGACGACTGGAAACACCATATATTTT. J is TRBJ1-3 and V is TRBV2, with TRBD1 matching over 7 bases. The length of the CDR3 is 14 residues. Per germline, CDR1 SNHLY and CDR2 FYNNEI. Trimming took 6 bases from V and 2 from J; bases not matched to a gene: 4.

This rearrangement joins TRBV24-1 to TRBJ2-3; D perhaps matches TRBD2 (6 bases). Germline-derived CDR1 and CDR2 are KGHDR and SFDVKD. The V end lost 4 bases, the J end lost 5 bases, and 18 bases lay between the germline ends. The CDR3 covers 16 residues. The CDR3 DNA reads as TGTGCCACCAGTGACAGTACTAGCCCTTCCGGAGATACGCAGTATTTT. Encoded protein: CATSDSTSPSGDTQYF.

This sequence joins TRBV5-5 and TRBJ2-3, with D tentatively TRBD1 (6 bases). V was clipped by 2 bases and J by 3 bases, with 16 bases between them. Germline assignment: CDR1 SGHKS and CDR2 YYEKEE (reference sequence). This CDR3 has 16 amino acids. The CDR3 is CASSLNRVGLTDTQYF. CDR3 nucleotides: TGTGCCAGCAGCTTAAACAGGGTAGGGTTGACAGATACGCAGTATTTT.

CDR3 in amino acids: CSVARGSQLFF. The DNA of the CDR3 is TGCAGCGTTGCCCGGGGCAGCCAACTGTTTTTT. This chain joins TRBV29-1 and TRBJ2-2, with D perhaps given as TRBD1 or TRBD2 (5 bases each). The CDR3 is made up of 11 amino acids. With 4 bases removed from V and 14 bases from J, the gap between germline ends came to 14 bases. Looked up from germline, CDR1 is SQVTM and CDR2 is ANQGSEA.

The CDR3 coding sequence is TGTGCCAGCAGCTTAGCAGGACGGACGCGCTACAATGAGCAGTTCTTC. Encoded protein: CASSLAGRTRYNEQFF. The chain carries TRBV7-2 and TRBJ2-1; no clear D gene. Germline V gene sequence: CDR1 SGHTA, CDR2 FQGNSA. The CDR3 is made up of 16 amino acids. Trimming stripped 0 bases from V and 3 bases from J, with 12 bases between.

The V and J genes are TRBV6-4 and TRBJ2-3; 8 bases match TRBD1. V was clipped by 2 bases and J by 2 bases; unmatched bases: 9. The CDR3 is 17 residues long. The germline V gene encodes CDR1 MRHNA and CDR2 SNTAGT. CDR3 loop: CASSDRTGRGHTDTQYF. CDR3 in DNA: TGTGCCAGCAGTGACAGGACGGGCAGGGGGCACACAGATACGCAGTATTTT.

Here the CDR3 DNA reads TGCAGTGCTAGTCTAGCGACAGGGGATTCACCCCTCCACTTT. This gives the protein CSASLATGDSPLHF. The V gene is TRBV20-1, the J gene TRBJ1-6; 8 bases align to TRBD1. The CDR3 extends over 14 amino acids. Trimming at V came to 3 bases and at J to 8 bases, leaving 6 bases not matched to a gene. The germline V gene has CDR1 DFQATT and CDR2 SNEGSKA (reference sequence).

For this clone: An end of the junction differs from the germline gene, which may be a read error. The genes are TRBV6-2 or TRBV6-3 and TRBJ2-4, with D maybe TRBD1 (6 bases). Germline-derived CDR1 and CDR2 are MNHEY and SVGEGT. This CDR3 is built from 18 residues. The CDR3: CASSNSRQALSAKNIQYF. The CDR3 DNA reads TGTGCCAGCAGTAACTCCAGACAGGCCCTTTCCGCCAAAAACATTCAGTACTTC.

The chain has TRBV19 and TRBJ1-2; D not certain. Trimming pared 4 bases from V and 3 bases from J, leaving 9 bases between. The CDR3 is made up of 13 amino acids. CDR1 is LNHDA and CDR2 is SQIVND in the germline V gene (reference sequence). The CDR3, as DNA: TGTGCCAGTAGTAGGGCGGCTGACTATGGCTACACCTTC. It encodes CASSRAADYGYTF.

The chain joins TRBV6-5 to TRBJ2-2, with TRBD1 matching 10 bases. This CDR3 comprises 15 residues. The ends lost 8 bases at V and 7 bases at J; junction bases unmatched: 10. From germline, CDR1 is MNHEY and CDR2 SVGAGI. CDR3 residues: CASAGQGLLGGELFF. The DNA of the CDR3 is TGTGCCAGCGCGGGACAGGGGTTATTGGGCGGGGAGCTGTTTTTT.

On this clone: The same CDR3 arises from other DNA sequences in this sample as well. J is TRBJ2-3 and V is TRBV5-1; no definite D call. V lost 2 bases to trimming and J lost 5 bases, with 3 bases between them. Looked up from germline, CDR1 is SGHRS and CDR2 is YFSETQ. The CDR3 runs 11 residues. CDR3 sequence reads: CASSFRDTQYF. The CDR3 nucleotides are TGCGCCAGCAGCTTCCGAGATACGCAGTATTTT.

This chain links TRBV3-1 (or the pseudogene TRBV3-2) with TRBJ2-3, with D maybe TRBD1 (6 bases). CDR1 is LGHDT, CDR2 YNNKEL, per germline (reference sequence). The CDR3 extends over 17 amino acids. Trimming removed 0 bases at V and 2 bases at J, with 15 bases between. CDR3 coding DNA: TGTGCCAGCAGCCAAGAACCTATCGGACAGAACACAGATACGCAGTATTTT. Encoded protein: CASSQEPIGQNTDTQYF.